Listed below are T cell receptor beta chains from one sample, sequenced in a study of blood T cell repertoires in COVID-19. This table comes from immunoSEQ multiplex PCR, and its TCRdb copy is limited to in-frame clones, with some not included. The sample lists 100,000 to 150,000 clones, 79% seen once, with about 39% in the top ten. Source material: peripheral blood. The receptors here all came from a man aged 35-49 years with active or convalescent COVID-19. The CDR3 runs from the conserved cysteine through the conserved F or W. A D gene is named only where the DNA matches it firmly. A row's size may be missing; if present it is once, few, many or a size class.

d_call	v_call	clone_size	j_call	cdr3_aa	cdr3_nt
TRBD2	TRBV30	NA	TRBJ2-1	CAWRPGLAGGGEQFF	TGTGCCTGGAGACCGGGACTAGCGGGGGGGGGAGAGCAGTTCTTC
TRBD1	TRBV7-8	NA	TRBJ1-2	CASSPMAGKSTGTVVYGYTF	TGTGCCAGCAGCCCGATGGCGGGAAAATCGACCGGGACAGTTGTCTATGGCTACACCTTC
TRBD1	TRBV5-1	NA	TRBJ2-5	CASSSTGQGVGKGETQYF	TGCGCCAGCAGCTCGACCGGACAGGGGGTTGGGAAGGGAGAGACCCAGTACTTC
NA	TRBV2	few	TRBJ2-7	CASSESVQSYEQYF	TGTGCCAGCAGTGAGTCAGTCCAATCCTACGAGCAGTACTTC
NA	TRBV29-1	NA	TRBJ2-6	CSVQVSGANVLTF	TGCAGCGTCCAGGTCTCTGGGGCCAACGTCCTGACTTTC
TRBD1	TRBV7-9	NA	TRBJ2-5	CASGTALLETQYF	TGTGCCAGCGGGACAGCGCTCTTGGAGACCCAGTACTTC
TRBD1	TRBV3-1/TRBV3-2	NA	TRBJ1-1	CASSSRDRKEAFF	TGTGCCAGCAGCTCCCGGGACAGGAAGGAAGCTTTCTTT
NA	TRBV29-1	NA	TRBJ1-1	CSVGFGVVSTEAFF	TGCAGCGTTGGATTCGGGGTAGTAAGCACTGAAGCTTTCTTT
NA	TRBV4-1	NA	TRBJ1-4	CASSQEGWGGGEKLFF	TGCGCCAGCAGCCAAGAGGGATGGGGCGGAGGGGAAAAACTGTTTTTT
TRBD2	TRBV6-5	NA	TRBJ2-7	CASSPGGGYEQYF	TGTGCCAGCAGTCCCGGGGGGGGCTACGAGCAGTACTTC
NA	TRBV5-5	NA	TRBJ1-2	CASSLPAVGYTF	TGTGCCAGCAGCTTGCCGGCGGTTGGCTACACCTTC
NA	TRBV9	once	TRBJ1-1	CASSVTGNTEAFF	TGTGCCAGCAGTGTTACAGGGAACACTGAAGCTTTCTTT
TRBD2	TRBV3-1/TRBV3-2	NA	TRBJ2-7	CASSQVARRAGGIEQYF	TGTGCCAGCAGCCAAGTCGCCCGGAGGGCGGGAGGAATCGAGCAGTACTTC
TRBD2	TRBV5-1	NA	TRBJ2-1	CASSLSGGAYNEQFF	TGCGCCAGCAGCTTGTCCGGGGGGGCCTACAATGAGCAGTTCTTC
TRBD2	TRBV27	NA	TRBJ2-7	CASSVFSGAYSYEQYF	TGTGCCAGCAGTGTTTTTAGCGGGGCTTACTCCTACGAGCAGTACTTC
NA	TRBV13	NA	TRBJ2-3	CAGSPFGTDTQYF	TGTGCCGGCAGCCCCTTCGGCACAGATACGCAGTATTTT
TRBD1	TRBV13	NA	TRBJ1-3	CASSGGQTNSGNTIYF	TGTGCCAGCAGCGGGGGACAGACAAACTCTGGAAACACCATATATTTT